Listed below are T cell receptor beta chains from one sample, sequenced in a study of shared clonotypes between healthy human individuals. Generated by immunoSEQ multiplex PCR, the TCRdb table keeps only in-frame clones and is missing some. The data contain around 1.9 million clones, 93% of them singletons. Sequencing used naive CD8+ T cells from PBMCs. The receptors stem from a man between 18 and 35 years old in good health. Some clones in this sample may be carry-over from other donors' samples. Each CDR3 is given with its conserved first and last residue. The D gene is left open where the match is weak. Size is omitted from some rows. Given values are once, few, many or a class for expanded clones.

.,.,TRBJ2-7,TRBV27,TGTGCCAGCAGTCCCCCATCGGACGAGCAGTACTTC,CASSPPSDEQYF
.,few,TRBJ2-6,TRBV9,TGTGCCAGCAGCGGAGGGAGGGGGCTCAACGTCCTGACTTTC,CASSGGRGLNVLTF
TRBD2,.,TRBJ2-7,TRBV27,TGTGCCAGCAGTACTAGCGGGGTGGTCTACGAGCAGTACTTC,CASSTSGVVYEQYF
.,.,TRBJ1-1,TRBV5-6,TGTGCCAGCAGCATATACAGGGCGCCTGAAGCTTTCTTT,CASSIYRAPEAFF
.,once,TRBJ2-7,TRBV27,TGTGCCAGCAGTTTATCCTTGGACAGCTCCTACGAGCAGTACTTC,CASSLSLDSSYEQYF
TRBD2,.,TRBJ2-1,TRBV27,TGTGCCAGCAGTAAGACTAGCGTCTACAATGAGCAGTTCTTC,CASSKTSVYNEQFF
.,once,TRBJ2-2,TRBV28,TGTGCCAGCAGGCGTTCACTCCTTACCGGGGAGCTGTTTTTT,CASRRSLLTGELFF
.,.,TRBJ2-2,TRBV10-3,TGTGCCATCAGTGAGGGCGGGAAAGGGAACACCGGGGAGCTGTTTTTT,CAISEGGKGNTGELFF
TRBD2,.,TRBJ2-3,TRBV4-1,TGCGCCAGCAGCCTAGTCAGCGGGAGGATGGGTTCAGATACGCAGTATTTT,CASSLVSGRMGSDTQYF
TRBD2,.,TRBJ2-1,TRBV9,TGTGCCAGCAGCACTCGGGGACTAGCGGGTCCTAGCGATGAGCAGTTCTTC,CASSTRGLAGPSDEQFF
TRBD1,.,TRBJ1-1,TRBV27,TGTGCCAGCAGTTTCGGACAGGGTAACACTGAAGCTTTCTTT,CASSFGQGNTEAFF
.,.,TRBJ1-5,TRBV6-5,TGTGCCAGCAGCCCGGCAGATACTAGCAATCAGCCCCAGCATTTT,CASSPADTSNQPQHF
TRBD1,.,TRBJ2-3,TRBV7-2,TGTGCCAGCAGCACCCCACAGGGGTCCAACACAGATACGCAGTATTTT,CASSTPQGSNTDTQYF
TRBD1,.,TRBJ2-7,TRBV16,TGTGCCAGCAGCCTTATACAGGGGTACGAGCAGTACTTC,CASSLIQGYEQYF
TRBD2,.,TRBJ2-1,TRBV2,TGTGCCAGCAGTGAAGGGTCGGGGGGGCGAGTTCTCTTC,CASSEGSGGRVLF
.,once,TRBJ2-1,TRBV5-6,TGTGCCAGCAGCCCCGAGGGGGGCGATGAGCAGTTCTTC,CASSPEGGDEQFF
.,once,TRBJ1-1,TRBV7-8,TGTGCCAGCAGCCTCGGATACTCGGGGGGCACTGAAGCTTTCTTT,CASSLGYSGGTEAFF
.,.,TRBJ1-2,TRBV9,TGTGCCAGCAGCGTAGTACAGAACTATGGCTACACCTTC,CASSVVQNYGYTF
.,.,TRBJ2-7,TRBV19,TGTGCCAGTAGTATAGGGAAGCACGAGCAGTACTTC,CASSIGKHEQYF
TRBD2,.,TRBJ2-1,TRBV28,TGTGCCAGCAGTTTGTCGCTAGCGGGAGTGGACAATGAGCAGTTCTTC,CASSLSLAGVDNEQFF
.,once,TRBJ2-7,TRBV6-6,TGTGCCAGCAGTTCCGAAGAGGGGGACGAGCAGTACTTC,CASSSEEGDEQYF
.,once,TRBJ2-2,TRBV4-3,TGCGCCAGCAGCCAAGTCAGGGTCGCCGGGGAGCTGTTTTTT,CASSQVRVAGELFF
.,.,TRBJ2-1,TRBV7-8,TGTGCCAGCAGCTTAGTTTCTACGGGGAGGTCTGGGCAGTTCTTC,CASSLVSTGRSGQFF
TRBD2,.,TRBJ2-1,TRBV27,TGTGCCAGCAGCGAGGCGGGAGGGAGCAATGAGCAGTTCTTC,CASSEAGGSNEQFF
TRBD1,.,TRBJ2-5,TRBV30,TGTGCCTGTCTCAAACCGGGACAGTTAACGGAGACCCAGTACTTC,CACLKPGQLTETQYF
TRBD1,.,TRBJ1-5,TRBV10-1,TGCGCCAGCAGTGAGGGACAGGGTAATCAGCCCCAGCATTTT,CASSEGQGNQPQHF
.,once,TRBJ2-7,TRBV7-9,TGTGCCAGCAGCCCCTTGGGGGGCGAGCTCGGGAACGAGCAGTACTTC,CASSPLGGELGNEQYF
.,few,TRBJ1-1,TRBV30,TGTGCCTGGAGTGGCAGTGGCGGGGCGGCGGCTTTCTTT,CAWSGSGGAAAFF
.,.,TRBJ2-3,TRBV19,TGTGCCAGTAGTTTGACGGGTTTGGGTACAGATACGCAGTATTTT,CASSLTGLGTDTQYF
.,.,TRBJ1-1,TRBV21-1,TGTGCCAGCAGCAAAGTCCACCTCCAGATTACCCACCCGATGAACACTGAAGCTTTCTTT,CASSKVHLQITHPMNTEAFF
.,.,TRBJ2-7,TRBV10-3,TGTGCCATCAGTGAGTCGCGGGGGCAATCCTACGAGCAGTACTTC,CAISESRGQSYEQYF
.,.,TRBJ1-1,TRBV6-5,TGTGCCAGCAGTTACCAGGGGCTGCCGAACACTGAAGCTTTCTTT,CASSYQGLPNTEAFF
.,.,TRBJ1-6,TRBV30,TGTGCCTGGAGTGCCGAGACAGGATTAAATTCACCCCTCCACTTT,CAWSAETGLNSPLHF
TRBD2,once,TRBJ2-5,TRBV29-1,TGCAGCGCTATTCAGGGAGGGGAGACCCAGTACTTC,CSAIQGGETQYF
TRBD2,.,TRBJ2-2,TRBV10-1,TGCGCCAGCCGGGCGACTAGCGACACCGGGGAGCTGTTTTTT,CASRATSDTGELFF
.,.,TRBJ1-1,TRBV28,TGTGCCAGCAGTTTAAGGGGGACTGAAGCTTTCTTT,CASSLRGTEAFF
.,.,TRBJ2-7,TRBV7-9,TGTGCCAGCAGCTACAGGGTCTCCTACGAGCAGTACTTC,CASSYRVSYEQYF
TRBD2,.,TRBJ2-7,TRBV28,TGTGCCAGCAGTTTCCCTAGCGGGAGCTACGAGCAGTACTTC,CASSFPSGSYEQYF
.,.,TRBJ1-1,TRBV10-1,TGCGCCAGCAGTGAGTCGAAGGCAGGTGGGAACACTGAAGCTTTCTTT,CASSESKAGGNTEAFF
TRBD2,.,TRBJ2-7,TRBV5-6,TGTGCCAGCAGCCCTGCAGAGCGGGGGGCCTTCGAGCAGTACTTC,CASSPAERGAFEQYF
TRBD1,.,TRBJ1-2,TRBV7-9,TGTGCCAGCAGCTTAGCGCTGGGGCAGGGGGCTTCTAGTGGCTACACCTTC,CASSLALGQGASSGYTF
TRBD2,once,TRBJ2-3,TRBV27,TGTGCCAGCAGTCCCTCGGGTGCTAGCGGGGGAGATACGCAGTATTTT,CASSPSGASGGDTQYF
TRBD1,.,TRBJ1-4,TRBV27,TGTGCCAGCAGCCCGACAGGGCTCTCTGAAAAACTGTTTTTT,CASSPTGLSEKLFF
TRBD2,.,TRBJ2-7,TRBV11-2,TGTGCCAGCAGCCTACTAGCGGGTTCAACCTACGAGCAGTACTTC,CASSLLAGSTYEQYF
TRBD2,.,TRBJ2-1,TRBV9,TGTGCCAGCAGCGTAGCTACGGTAGCGGGGAGCTCCCATGAGCAGTTCTTC,CASSVATVAGSSHEQFF
TRBD2,.,TRBJ2-7,TRBV9,TGTGCCAGCAGCGAAAGCGGGAGGAACATCTACGAGCAGTACTTC,CASSESGRNIYEQYF
TRBD1,.,TRBJ2-7,TRBV2,TGTGCCAGCAGTTCCCACATAGCCGGGACAGGCTACGAGCAGTACTTC,CASSSHIAGTGYEQYF
TRBD1,.,TRBJ1-5,TRBV28,TGTGCCAGCAGACGGACAGGGAGCCGTAATCAGCCCCAGCATTTT,CASRRTGSRNQPQHF
.,.,TRBJ2-3,TRBV6-5,TGTGCCAGCAGTTACTCGGGGGTAGGCACAGATACGCAGTATTTT,CASSYSGVGTDTQYF